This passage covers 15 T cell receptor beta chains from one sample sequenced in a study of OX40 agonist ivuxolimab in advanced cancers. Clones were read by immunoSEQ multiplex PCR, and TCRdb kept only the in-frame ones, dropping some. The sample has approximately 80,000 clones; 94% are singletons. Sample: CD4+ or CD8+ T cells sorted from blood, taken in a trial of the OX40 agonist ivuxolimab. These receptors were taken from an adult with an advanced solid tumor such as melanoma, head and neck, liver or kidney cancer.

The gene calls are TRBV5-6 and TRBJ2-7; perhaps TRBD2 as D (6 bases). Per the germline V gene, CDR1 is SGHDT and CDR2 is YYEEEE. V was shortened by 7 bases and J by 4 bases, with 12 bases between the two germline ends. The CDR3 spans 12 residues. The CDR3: CASSMGGYEQYF. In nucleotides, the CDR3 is TGTGCCAGCTCAATGGGGGGTTACGAGCAGTACTTC.

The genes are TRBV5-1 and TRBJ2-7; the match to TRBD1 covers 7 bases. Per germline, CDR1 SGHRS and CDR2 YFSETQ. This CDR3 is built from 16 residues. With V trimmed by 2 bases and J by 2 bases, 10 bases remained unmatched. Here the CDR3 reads CASSFPSDRSTYEQYF. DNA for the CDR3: TGCGCCAGCAGCTTCCCATCGGACAGGTCAACCTACGAGCAGTACTTC.

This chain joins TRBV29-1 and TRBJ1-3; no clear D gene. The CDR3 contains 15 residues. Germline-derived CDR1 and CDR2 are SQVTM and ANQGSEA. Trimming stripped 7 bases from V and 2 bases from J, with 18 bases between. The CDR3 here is CSALDRSLPGNTIYF. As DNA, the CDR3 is TGCAGCGCTCTCGATAGGAGCCTCCCTGGAAACACCATATATTTT.

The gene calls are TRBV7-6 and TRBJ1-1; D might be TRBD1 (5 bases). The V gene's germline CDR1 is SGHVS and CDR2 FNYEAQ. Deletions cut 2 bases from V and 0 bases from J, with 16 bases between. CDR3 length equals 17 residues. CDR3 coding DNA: TGTGCCAGCAGCTTAAGCGTTTTGGACACCATGAACACTGAAGCTTTCTTT. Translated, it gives CASSLSVLDTMNTEAFF.

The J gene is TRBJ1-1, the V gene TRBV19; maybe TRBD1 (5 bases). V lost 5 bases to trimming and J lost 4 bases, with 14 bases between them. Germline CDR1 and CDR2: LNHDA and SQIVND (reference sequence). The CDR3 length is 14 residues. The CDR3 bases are TGTGCCAGTAGTGCCGGCGGGGGTGGCACTGAAGCTTTCTTT. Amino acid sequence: CASSAGGGGTEAFF.

In DNA form, the CDR3 reads TGTGCCAGCAGCCCAGGGGGAACCTATGGCTACACCTTC. As protein: CASSPGGTYGYTF. V is TRBV11-2 and J is TRBJ1-2; 7 bases are shared with TRBD1. V gave up 5 bases and J gave up 4 bases; unmatched junction bases: 4. CDR1 is SGHAT, CDR2 FQNNGV, per germline. This CDR3 is built from 13 residues.

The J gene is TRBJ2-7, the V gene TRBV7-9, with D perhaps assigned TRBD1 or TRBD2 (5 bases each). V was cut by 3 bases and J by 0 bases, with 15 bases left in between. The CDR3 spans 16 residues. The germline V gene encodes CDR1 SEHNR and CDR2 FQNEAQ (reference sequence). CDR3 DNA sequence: TGTGCCAGCAGCTTCTTGTTACCGGGGCCCTCCTACGAGCAGTACTTC. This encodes CASSFLLPGPSYEQYF.

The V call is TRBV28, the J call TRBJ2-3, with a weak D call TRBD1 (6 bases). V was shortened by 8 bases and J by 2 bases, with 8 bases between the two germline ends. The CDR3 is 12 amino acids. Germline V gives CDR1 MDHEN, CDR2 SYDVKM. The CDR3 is CASGQTTDTQYF. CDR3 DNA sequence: TGTGCCAGCGGACAGACCACAGATACGCAGTATTTT.

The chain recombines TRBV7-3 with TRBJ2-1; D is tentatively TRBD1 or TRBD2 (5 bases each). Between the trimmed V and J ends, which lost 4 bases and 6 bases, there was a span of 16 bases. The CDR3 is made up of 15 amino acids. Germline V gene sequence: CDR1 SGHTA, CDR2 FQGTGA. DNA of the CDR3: TGTGCCAGCAGCTATGGGACCGCGGTCTCCAATGAGCAGTTCTTC. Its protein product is CASSYGTAVSNEQFF.

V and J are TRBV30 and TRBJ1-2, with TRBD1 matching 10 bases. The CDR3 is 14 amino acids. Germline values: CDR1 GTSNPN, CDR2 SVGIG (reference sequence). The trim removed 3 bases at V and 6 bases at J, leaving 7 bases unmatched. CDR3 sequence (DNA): TGTGCCTGGAGCGAAAGACAGGGGGCGGATGGCTACACCTTC. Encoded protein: CAWSERQGADGYTF.

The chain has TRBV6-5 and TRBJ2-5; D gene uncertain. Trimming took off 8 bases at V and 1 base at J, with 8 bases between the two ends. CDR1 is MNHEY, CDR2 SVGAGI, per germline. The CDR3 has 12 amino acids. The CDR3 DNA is TGTGCCAGCCAAGGGTCCCAAGAGACCCAGTACTTC. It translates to CASQGSQETQYF.

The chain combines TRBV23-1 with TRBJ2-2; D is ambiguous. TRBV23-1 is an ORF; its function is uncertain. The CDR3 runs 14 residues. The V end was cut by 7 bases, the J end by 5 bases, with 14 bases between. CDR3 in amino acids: CASTAYQMTGELFF. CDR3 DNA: TGCGCCAGCACCGCCTACCAGATGACCGGGGAGCTGTTTTTT.

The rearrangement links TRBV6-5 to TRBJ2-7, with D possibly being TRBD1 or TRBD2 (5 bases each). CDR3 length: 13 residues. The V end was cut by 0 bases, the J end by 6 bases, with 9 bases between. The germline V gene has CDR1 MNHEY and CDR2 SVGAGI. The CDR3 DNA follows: TGTGCCAGCAGTTACTCTCCGGGGACCGAGCAGTACTTC. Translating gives CASSYSPGTEQYF.

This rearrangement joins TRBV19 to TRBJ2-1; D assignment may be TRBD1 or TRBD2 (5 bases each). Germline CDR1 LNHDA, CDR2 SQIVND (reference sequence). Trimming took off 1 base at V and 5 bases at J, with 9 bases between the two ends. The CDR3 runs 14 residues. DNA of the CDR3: TGTGCCAGTAGTATAGTTGAGGGGCACAATGAGCAGTTCTTC. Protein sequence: CASSIVEGHNEQFF.

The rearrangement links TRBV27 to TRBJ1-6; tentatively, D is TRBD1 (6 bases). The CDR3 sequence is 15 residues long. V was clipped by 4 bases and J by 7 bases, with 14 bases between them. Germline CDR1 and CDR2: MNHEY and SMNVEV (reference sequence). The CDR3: CASSWTASGNSPLHF. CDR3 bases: TGTGCCAGCAGTTGGACAGCGTCGGGGAATTCACCCCTCCACTTT.